A selection of T cell receptor beta chains follows, all from one sample in a study of blood T cells in healthy people across ages. TCRdb re-analysed the 5' RACE reads in MiXCR, keeping a single row per CDR3 protein. The table lists approximately 800,000 distinct CDR3 sequences, about 46% of them singletons, with 15% to 20% in the top ten. The sequenced sample consisted of blood. These receptors came from a man of 80 years or more in good health. Both conserved end residues are part of each CDR3. D genes are given only for firm matches. Expanded clones are given a class, and other clones once, few, many or no size at all.

v_call: TRBV5-1; d_call: -; j_call: TRBJ1-2; clone_size: few; cdr3_nt: TGCGCCAGCAGCCAGGGGCTGGATGGCTACACCTTC; cdr3_aa: CASSQGLDGYTF
v_call: TRBV5-1; d_call: -; j_call: TRBJ1-1; clone_size: -; cdr3_nt: TGCGCCAGCAGCAAAGAGGTCCAGGGAACGAACACTGAAGCTTTCTTT; cdr3_aa: CASSKEVQGTNTEAFF
v_call: TRBV14; d_call: -; j_call: TRBJ2-7; clone_size: few; cdr3_nt: TGTGCCAGCAGCCAAGTGGGCGGCAAACAGTACTTC; cdr3_aa: CASSQVGGKQYF
v_call: TRBV28; d_call: TRBD1; j_call: TRBJ2-2; clone_size: once; cdr3_nt: TGTGCCAGCAGTAACAGGGGGATCGGGGAGCTGTTTTTT; cdr3_aa: CASSNRGIGELFF
v_call: TRBV7-9; d_call: -; j_call: TRBJ1-3; clone_size: -; cdr3_nt: TGTGCCAGCAGCAACCAAGGGACAACTGGAAACACCATATATTTT; cdr3_aa: CASSNQGTTGNTIYF
v_call: TRBV7-9; d_call: -; j_call: TRBJ2-1; clone_size: many; cdr3_nt: TGTGCCAGCAGCTTAGGACAGGCCAGAGGGCAGTTCTTC; cdr3_aa: CASSLGQARGQFF
v_call: TRBV20-1; d_call: -; j_call: TRBJ2-3; clone_size: -; cdr3_nt: TGCAGTTTTTCCAGGGGCACAGATACGCAGTATTTT; cdr3_aa: CSFSRGTDTQYF
v_call: TRBV5-1; d_call: -; j_call: TRBJ2-5; clone_size: -; cdr3_nt: TGCGCCAGCAGCTTGAAACTGGTCGAGACCCAGTACTTC; cdr3_aa: CASSLKLVETQYF
v_call: TRBV6-2/TRBV6-3; d_call: -; j_call: TRBJ1-1; clone_size: -; cdr3_nt: TGTGCCAGCAGATCGACGGGCGGGGACACTGAAGCTTTCTTT; cdr3_aa: CASRSTGGDTEAFF
v_call: TRBV7-2; d_call: -; j_call: TRBJ1-4; clone_size: few; cdr3_nt: TGTGCCAGCAGCTTAGTTGTTGGGCAGGATGAAAAACTGTTTTTT; cdr3_aa: CASSLVVGQDEKLFF
v_call: TRBV29-1; d_call: -; j_call: TRBJ1-1; clone_size: -; cdr3_nt: TGCAGCGTGCGGGTCAAAGGGAACACTGAAGCTTTCTTT; cdr3_aa: CSVRVKGNTEAFF
v_call: TRBV29-1; d_call: -; j_call: TRBJ2-5; clone_size: many; cdr3_nt: TGCAGCGTTGGGGAGGGGGCAGGGGAGACCCAGTACTTC; cdr3_aa: CSVGEGAGETQYF
v_call: TRBV10-3; d_call: TRBD2; j_call: TRBJ2-1; clone_size: -; cdr3_nt: TGTGCCATCAGTGTTTCAGCGGGAGGATTGGATGAGCAGTTCTTC; cdr3_aa: CAISVSAGGLDEQFF
v_call: TRBV28; d_call: -; j_call: TRBJ2-1; clone_size: few; cdr3_nt: TGTGCCAGCAGTTTACCCGGAGTACACAATGAGCAGTTCTTC; cdr3_aa: CASSLPGVHNEQFF